The present entry profiles one TCR beta chain with its context. The sample is drawn from a study of blood T cell repertoires in COVID-19. Data came from immunoSEQ multiplex PCR; TCRdb stores just in-frame clones and leaves some out. Altogether fewer than 500,000 clones are present, 85% to 90% being singletons, with the ten largest covering 0.8% to 0.9%. Germline assignment: CDR1 SEHNR and CDR2 FQNEAQ (reference sequence). Trimming took off 1 base at V and 4 bases at J, with 10 bases between the two ends. The CDR3 runs to 14 residues. Seattle cases were enrolled at active infection and followed longitudinally.

The clonotype originates from a man between 18 and 35 years old with COVID-19, enrolled during active disease. Material: peripheral blood. This chain connects TRBV7-9 to TRBJ1-2; TRBD1 might be the D (6 bases). Here the CDR3 reads CASSLEGGFYGYTF. The CDR3 coding sequence is TGTGCCAGCAGCTTAGAGGGGGGGTTCTATGGCTACACCTTC.